The 26 T cell receptor beta chains below were found in one sample sequenced in a study of ipilimumab plus nivolumab after autologous stem cell transplantation. Assay: immunoSEQ multiplex PCR; the TCRdb copy retains only in-frame clones and omits some. The sample consists of some 11,000 clones, 75% of them appearing once. The source was PBMCs, collected in a trial of ipilimumab plus nivolumab as post-transplant consolidation. All receptors derive from a male donor with multiple myeloma.

The chain is built from TRBV6-5 and TRBJ2-2; a weak D match, TRBD1 (6 bases). The germline CDR1 and CDR2 sequences are MNHEY and SVGAGI. The length of the CDR3 is 15 residues. V lost 1 base to trimming and J lost 2 bases, with 8 bases between them. CDR3: CASSYYRANTGELFF. The CDR3 DNA reads as TGTGCCAGCAGTTACTACAGGGCCAACACCGGGGAGCTGTTTTTT.

The V call is TRBV4-1, the J call TRBJ2-4; 10 bases map to TRBD2. V was pared by 0 bases and J by 0 bases, with 5 bases of the junction left unmatched. CDR3 length: 18 amino acids. Germline CDR1 reads MGHRA; CDR2 reads YSYEKL. CDR3 amino acids: CASSQELAGSLAKNIQYF. The CDR3 DNA reads TGCGCCAGCAGCCAAGAACTAGCGGGGTCCTTAGCCAAAAACATTCAGTACTTC.

This rearrangement joins TRBV19 to TRBJ1-1, with TRBD1 identical over 9 bases. Germline V gives CDR1 LNHDA, CDR2 SQIVND (reference sequence). J was trimmed by 4 bases and V by 7 bases; bases with no gene match: 4. This CDR3 region has 13 residues. The CDR3: CASTLDRGTEAFF. The DNA of the CDR3 is TGTGCCAGTACCCTGGACAGGGGCACTGAAGCTTTCTTT.

The CDR3 here is CAISESKSSPLHF. Written as DNA, the CDR3 is TGTGCCATCAGTGAGTCGAAGAGTTCACCCCTCCACTTT. The chain has TRBV10-3 and TRBJ1-6; D gene unclear. Germline CDR1 reads ENHRY; CDR2 reads SYGVKD. V lost 0 bases and J lost 9, with 6 bases in between. CDR3 length: 13 residues.

The CDR3 sequence is CASREKRRASGNTIYF. CDR3 nucleotide sequence: TGTGCCAGCAGAGAAAAAAGGAGGGCATCTGGAAACACCATATATTTT. The J gene is TRBJ1-3, the V gene TRBV6-4, with D uncertain. The V end lost 6 bases, the J end lost 1 base, and 16 bases lay between the germline ends. The CDR3 spans 16 residues. Germline lookup yields CDR1 MRHNA and CDR2 SNTAGT.

This chain uses TRBV6-5 with TRBJ2-3; 8 positions match TRBD1. Trimming removed 2 bases from V and 4 bases from J; junction bases left unmatched: 8. The CDR3 length is 16 residues. Per germline, CDR1 MNHEY and CDR2 SVGAGI. Written as DNA, the CDR3 is TGTGCCAGCAGTTACCTCCGACAGGGGAGACCAGATACGCAGTATTTT. This gives the protein CASSYLRQGRPDTQYF.

In its sample, this clone was seen a few times. The chain links TRBV4-1 to TRBJ1-2; D call uncertain. The CDR3 runs 15 residues. Trimming stripped 1 base from V and 1 base from J, with 10 bases between. Per germline, CDR1 MGHRA and CDR2 YSYEKL. CDR3 protein: CASSQGQADNYGYTF. The CDR3 nucleotides are TGCGCCAGCAGCCAAGGGCAGGCTGATAACTATGGCTACACCTTC.

V and J are TRBV2 and TRBJ1-3, with D possibly matching TRBD1 (5 bases). Germline CDR1 and CDR2: SNHLY and FYNNEI. The CDR3 spans 13 residues. Trimming cost V 7 bases and J 3 bases, with 10 bases left between them. CDR3 coding DNA: TGTGCCAGCATGGGCAGGGATGGAAACACCATATATTTT. It translates to CASMGRDGNTIYF.

The rearrangement links TRBV5-1 to TRBJ2-1; the match to TRBD1 covers 7 bases. The germline V gene has CDR1 SGHRS and CDR2 YFSETQ. Losses at the gene ends were 4 bases for V and 6 bases for J; bases not matched to a gene: 10. The CDR3 covers 15 residues. The CDR3 sequence: CASSLTVGQTNEQFF. The CDR3 nucleotides are TGCGCCAGCAGCCTAACGGTGGGACAGACCAATGAGCAGTTCTTC.

Here the CDR3 DNA reads TGCGCCAGCAGCGCCCTAGGGATAGGGTATGATGAGCAGTTCTTC. Translating gives CASSALGIGYDEQFF. The genes are TRBV5-1 and TRBJ2-1; D is ambiguous. CDR1 and CDR2 from the germline V gene are SGHRS and YFSETQ. V shed 4 bases and J shed 8 bases, with 19 bases lying between them. The CDR3 totals 15 residues.

The chain combines TRBV18 with TRBJ2-7; the D is unclear. CDR3 length equals 13 residues. V was clipped by 6 bases and J by 0 bases, with 9 bases between them. CDR1 is KGHSH and CDR2 is LQKENI in the germline V gene. CDR3 loop: CASSSFTSYEQYF. The CDR3 DNA reads as TGTGCCAGCTCCTCCTTCACCTCCTACGAGCAGTACTTC.

The CDR3, as DNA: TGTGCCAGCAGCTTAGCGCTAAAGACTAGCACAGATACGCAGTATTTT. This gives the protein CASSLALKTSTDTQYF. The genes are TRBV7-9 and TRBJ2-3; D gene unclear. Germline assignment: CDR1 SEHNR and CDR2 FQNEAQ (reference sequence). The CDR3 extends over 16 amino acids. The V and J ends lost 0 bases and 0 bases respectively, with 10 bases between them.

The V gene is TRBV11-2, the J gene TRBJ1-6; tentatively, D is TRBD1 (5 bases). The CDR3 extends over 16 amino acids. V shed 5 bases and J shed 8 bases, with 19 bases lying between them. Germline loops: CDR1 SGHAT, CDR2 FQNNGV. In nucleotides, the CDR3 is TGTGCCAGCAGCCTCCCGACTTGGCAGGGAGATTCACCCCTCCACTTT. This encodes CASSLPTWQGDSPLHF.

This clone counts as medium-sized. The rearrangement links TRBV6-5 to TRBJ1-6; D possibly corresponds to TRBD1 (5 bases). This CDR3 has 15 amino acids. Per the germline V gene, CDR1 is MNHEY and CDR2 is SVGAGI. V was shortened by 4 bases and J by 10 bases, with 17 bases between the two germline ends. CDR3 residues: CASSSSGEGGSPLHF. The CDR3 coding sequence is TGTGCCAGCAGTTCCTCGGGGGAAGGTGGCTCACCCCTCCACTTT.

The chain links TRBV2 to TRBJ1-3; TRBD1 is a possible D gene (6 bases). V lost 3 bases, J lost 4 bases, and 16 bases lay in between. The CDR3 loop spans 16 amino acids. Germline V gives CDR1 SNHLY, CDR2 FYNNEI. The CDR3 region is CASSDFVGGSGNTIYF. CDR3 DNA: TGTGCCAGCAGTGATTTCGTAGGGGGGTCGGGAAACACCATATATTTT.

The CDR3 sequence is CASSSQAGGREQYF. CDR3 bases: TGTGCCAGCAGTTCCCAAGCGGGGGGGCGGGAGCAGTACTTC. The chain is built from TRBV28 and TRBJ2-7; TRBD2 agrees at 10 bases. Germline V gene sequence: CDR1 MDHEN, CDR2 SYDVKM. The CDR3 loop spans 14 amino acids. V was pared by 4 bases and J by 7 bases, with 7 bases of the junction left unmatched.

The chain employs TRBV10-3 and TRBJ1-2; D perhaps matches TRBD1 (6 bases). With 7 bases removed from V and 4 bases from J, the gap between germline ends came to 16 bases. This CDR3 has 14 amino acids. The germline CDR1 and CDR2 sequences are ENHRY and SYGVKD. The CDR3, as DNA: TGTGCCATCACCCAGGGGATGGATGGCTATGGCTACACCTTC. Protein: CAITQGMDGYGYTF.

The chain combines TRBV4-1 with TRBJ2-7, with D possibly being TRBD1 (5 bases). The CDR3 contains 14 residues. Germline CDR1 MGHRA, CDR2 YSYEKL. With 1 base removed from V and 7 bases from J, the gap between germline ends came to 14 bases. This CDR3 reads CASSQVPDTNEQYF. The CDR3 DNA follows: TGCGCCAGCAGCCAAGTCCCGGACACCAATGAGCAGTACTTC.

The chain has TRBV5-4 and TRBJ2-5; TRBD2 matches at 8 bases. The J call may be incorrect, as the DNA end agrees better with TRBJ2-7. This CDR3 is built from 13 residues. Looked up from germline, CDR1 is SGHNT and CDR2 is YYREEE (reference sequence). CDR3 region: CASSFSGVYEQYF. The CDR3 DNA follows: TGTGCCAGCAGCTTTAGCGGGGTCTACGAGCAGTACTTC.

The rearrangement joins TRBV7-9 to TRBJ2-5, with TRBD1 matching 7 bases. This CDR3 has 14 amino acids. CDR1 SEHNR and CDR2 FQNEAQ come from the germline V gene (reference sequence). Germline trimming cut 4 bases from V and 5 bases from J; bases unmatched to any gene: 7. The CDR3: CASSSLTGPETQYF. The CDR3, as DNA: TGTGCCAGCAGCTCCCTGACAGGGCCGGAGACCCAGTACTTC.

The V call is TRBV14, the J call TRBJ1-2; D is undetermined. From germline, CDR1 is SGHDN and CDR2 FVKESK. The CDR3 is 13 residues long. V was shortened by 5 bases and J by 8 bases, with 15 bases between the two germline ends. The CDR3 nucleotides read TGTGCCAGCAGCTTCGACCTAAAGGGAGGCTACACCTTC. Translated, it gives CASSFDLKGGYTF.

The chain has TRBV19 and TRBJ1-1, with unresolved D. Per germline, CDR1 LNHDA and CDR2 SQIVND (reference sequence). V was cut by 4 bases and J by 0 bases, with 9 bases left in between. The CDR3 extends over 14 amino acids. The DNA of the CDR3 is TGTGCCAGTAGTAGTCGGTACATGAACACTGAAGCTTTCTTT. Amino acids: CASSSRYMNTEAFF.

This chain joins TRBV5-1 and TRBJ2-7; D is ambiguous. This CDR3 is built from 14 residues. V was cut by 1 base and J by 2 bases, with 10 bases left in between. CDR1 is SGHRS, CDR2 YFSETQ, per germline. CDR3 protein: CASSLSPGPYEQYF. The CDR3 nucleotides are TGCGCCAGCAGCTTGTCTCCAGGACCCTACGAGCAGTACTTC.

The rearrangement joins TRBV4-1 to TRBJ2-1; D might be TRBD1 (6 bases). Trimming removed 4 bases at V and 6 bases at J, with 13 bases between. The V gene's germline CDR1 is MGHRA and CDR2 YSYEKL. The CDR3 consists of 14 residues. This chain's CDR3 is CASSRAGTLNEQFF. DNA of the CDR3: TGCGCCAGCAGCCGTGCTGGGACACTCAATGAGCAGTTCTTC.

This sequence joins TRBV5-1 and TRBJ2-2; D is perhaps TRBD1 or TRBD2 (6 bases each). The germline V gene encodes CDR1 SGHRS and CDR2 YFSETQ. The V end lost 2 bases, the J end lost 4 bases, and 12 bases lay between the germline ends. The CDR3 is 15 residues long. CDR3 region: CASSLRGPGTGELFF. The CDR3 coding sequence is TGCGCCAGCAGCTTACGGGGGCCTGGCACCGGGGAGCTGTTTTTT. The full variable domain, rest sourced from reference TRBV5-1 and TRBJ2-2, is KAGVTQTPRYLIKTRGQQVTLSCSPISGHRSVSWYQQTPGQGLQFLFEYFSETQRNKGNFPGRFSGRQFSNSRSEMNVSTLELGDSALYLCASSLRGPGTGELFFGEGSRLTVL.

This chain joins TRBV9 and TRBJ2-7; 8 nucleotides line up with TRBD1. Germline values: CDR1 SGDLS, CDR2 YYNGEE. This CDR3 is 14 amino acids long. Losses at the gene ends were 4 bases for V and 7 bases for J; bases not matched to a gene: 10. CDR3 residues: CASSPHWTGREQYF. The DNA of the CDR3 is TGTGCCAGCAGCCCCCATTGGACAGGGCGGGAGCAGTACTTC. Looking up the rest from reference TRBV9 and TRBJ2-7 gives the full variable domain: DSGVTQTPKHLITATGQRVTLRCSPRSGDLSVYWYQQSLDQGLQFLIQYYNGEERAKGNILERFSAQQFPDLHSELNLSSLELGDSALYFCASSPHWTGREQYFGPGTRLTVT.